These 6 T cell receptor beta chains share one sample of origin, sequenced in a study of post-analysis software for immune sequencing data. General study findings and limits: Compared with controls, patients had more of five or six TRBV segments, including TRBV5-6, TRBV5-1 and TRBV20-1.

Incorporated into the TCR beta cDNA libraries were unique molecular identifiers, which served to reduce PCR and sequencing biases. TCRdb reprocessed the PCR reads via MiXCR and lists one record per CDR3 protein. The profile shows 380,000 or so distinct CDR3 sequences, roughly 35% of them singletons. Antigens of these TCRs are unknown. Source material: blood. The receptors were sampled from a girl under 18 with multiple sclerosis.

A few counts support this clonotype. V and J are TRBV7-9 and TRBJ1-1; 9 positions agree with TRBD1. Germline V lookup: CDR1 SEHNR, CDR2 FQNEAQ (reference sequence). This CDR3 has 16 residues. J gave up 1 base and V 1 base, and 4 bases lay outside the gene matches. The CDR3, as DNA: TGTGCCAGCAGCTTAGGGGGACAGGGACGGAACACTGAAGCTTTCTTT. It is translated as CASSLGGQGRNTEAFF. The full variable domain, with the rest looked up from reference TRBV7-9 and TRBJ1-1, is DTGVSQNPRHKITKRGQNVTFRCDPISEHNRLYWYRQTLGQGPEFLTYFQNEAQLEKSRLLSDRFSAERPKGSFSTLEIQRTEQGDSAMYLCASSLGGQGRNTEAFFGQGTRLTVV.

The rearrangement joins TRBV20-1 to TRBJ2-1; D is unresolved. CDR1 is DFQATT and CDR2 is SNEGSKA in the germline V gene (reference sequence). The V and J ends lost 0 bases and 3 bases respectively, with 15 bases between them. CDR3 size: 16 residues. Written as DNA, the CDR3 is TGCAGTGCTAGAGATTATTGGACCTATGTCTACAATGAGCAGTTCTTC. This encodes CSARDYWTYVYNEQFF.

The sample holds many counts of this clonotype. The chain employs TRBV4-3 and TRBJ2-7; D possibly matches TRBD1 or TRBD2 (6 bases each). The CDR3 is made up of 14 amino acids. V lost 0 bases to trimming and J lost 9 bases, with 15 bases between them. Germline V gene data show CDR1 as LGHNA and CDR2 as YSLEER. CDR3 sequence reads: CASSQEGGSGLQYF. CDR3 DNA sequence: TGCGCCAGCAGCCAAGAAGGGGGGTCGGGACTGCAGTACTTC.

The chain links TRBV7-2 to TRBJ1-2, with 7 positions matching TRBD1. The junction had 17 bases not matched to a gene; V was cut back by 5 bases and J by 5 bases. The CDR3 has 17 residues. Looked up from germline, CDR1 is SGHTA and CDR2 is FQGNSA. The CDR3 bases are TGTGCCAGCAGCGCTCCATCCCGCCCCGGGACAGCTTATGGCTACACCTTC. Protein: CASSAPSRPGTAYGYTF.

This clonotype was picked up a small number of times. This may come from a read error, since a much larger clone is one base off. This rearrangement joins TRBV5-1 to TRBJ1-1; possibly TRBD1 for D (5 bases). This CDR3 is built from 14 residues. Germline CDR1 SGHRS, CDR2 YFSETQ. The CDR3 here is CAGSPDTPGTEAFF. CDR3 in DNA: TGCGCCGGCAGCCCGGACACGCCCGGCACTGAAGCTTTCTTT.

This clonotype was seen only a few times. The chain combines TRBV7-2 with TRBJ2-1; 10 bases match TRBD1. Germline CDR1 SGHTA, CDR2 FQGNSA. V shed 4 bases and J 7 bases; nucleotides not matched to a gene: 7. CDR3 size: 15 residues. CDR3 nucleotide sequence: TGTGCCAGCAGCTACCGGGACAGGGGTGGGAATGAGCAGTTCTTC. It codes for CASSYRDRGGNEQFF.